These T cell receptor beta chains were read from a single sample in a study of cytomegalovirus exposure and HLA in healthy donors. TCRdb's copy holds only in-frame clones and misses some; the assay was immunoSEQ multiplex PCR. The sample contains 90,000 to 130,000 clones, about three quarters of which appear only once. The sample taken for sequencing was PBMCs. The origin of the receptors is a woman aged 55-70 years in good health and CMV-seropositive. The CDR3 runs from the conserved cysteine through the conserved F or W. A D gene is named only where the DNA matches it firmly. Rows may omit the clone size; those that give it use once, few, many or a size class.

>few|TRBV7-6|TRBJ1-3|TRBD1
TGTGCCAGCTTACCGGGACAGGGTTTCTCTGGAAACACCATATATTTT
CASLPGQGFSGNTIYF
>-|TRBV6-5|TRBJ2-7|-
TGTGCCAGCAGTTTCGAACAGGGCTACGAGCAGTACTTC
CASSFEQGYEQYF
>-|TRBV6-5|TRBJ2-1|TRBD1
TGTGCCAGCAGTGGGACAGAGTACAATGAGCAGTTCTTC
CASSGTEYNEQFF
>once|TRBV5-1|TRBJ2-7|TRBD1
TGCGCCAGCAGCCCCGTCGGGGACAGGGGGAGTTTTAGGGTCTACGAGCAGTACTTC
CASSPVGDRGSFRVYEQYF
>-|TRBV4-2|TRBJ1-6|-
TGTGCCAGCAGCCAAGAGTCCGGGGGATTGTATAATTCACCCCTCCACTTT
CASSQESGGLYNSPLHF
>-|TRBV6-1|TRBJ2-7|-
TGTGCCAGCAGTGCCCAGGCTACCTACGAGCAGTACTTC
CASSAQATYEQYF
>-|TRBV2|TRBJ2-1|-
TGTGCCAGCAGTGGATCCTCTAGGCAGACTGTACTCGATGAGCAGTTCTTC
CASSGSSRQTVLDEQFF
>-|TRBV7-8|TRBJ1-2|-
TGTGCCAGCAGCCTGGGAACAGGGAACGGCTACACCTTC
CASSLGTGNGYTF
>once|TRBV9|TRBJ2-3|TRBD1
TGTGCCAGCAGCGTAGTAGGGACAGGGGCAGATACGCAGTATTTT
CASSVVGTGADTQYF
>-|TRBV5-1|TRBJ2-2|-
TGCGCCAGCAGCTTGGCCGGGAGGAACACCGGGGAGCTGTTTTTT
CASSLAGRNTGELFF
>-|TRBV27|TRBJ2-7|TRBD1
TGTGCCAGCGCGGGTCGGGACAGACCGTACGAGCAGTACTTC
CASAGRDRPYEQYF
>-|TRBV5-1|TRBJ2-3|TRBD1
TGCGCCAGCAGCTTGGAGGGACAGGCAAGGTATTTT
CASSLEGQARYF
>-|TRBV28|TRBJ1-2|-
TGTGCCAGCAGTTTACCCGACAGGGGCTACACCTTC
CASSLPDRGYTF
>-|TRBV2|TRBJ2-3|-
TGTGCCAGCAAGGTTTCGGGGTCAGATACGCAGTATTTT
CASKVSGSDTQYF
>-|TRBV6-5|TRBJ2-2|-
TGTGCCAGCAGTTCGGGACTTCTCAACACCGGGGAGCTGTTTTTT
CASSSGLLNTGELFF
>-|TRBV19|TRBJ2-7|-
TGTGCCAGTAGTATCGGTCGACCCGGACAGAAGAACTACGAGCAGTACTTC
CASSIGRPGQKNYEQYF
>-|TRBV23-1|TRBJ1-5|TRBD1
TGCGCCAGCAGTCAAGGACAGGCCACTCGGCCCCAGCATTTT
CASSQGQATRPQHF
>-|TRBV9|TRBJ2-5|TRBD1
TGTGCCAGCAGCGTAGTACCCAGACAGGGTGTGGAGACCCAGTACTTC
CASSVVPRQGVETQYF
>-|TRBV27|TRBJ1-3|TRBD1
TGTGCCAGCTCGTACAAAGACAGGGGATCTGGAAACACCATATATTTT
CASSYKDRGSGNTIYF
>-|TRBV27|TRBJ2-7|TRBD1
TGTGCCAGCAGACGAGGTACAGGGGCCGGCGAGCAGTACTTC
CASRRGTGAGEQYF
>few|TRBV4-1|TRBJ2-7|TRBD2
TGCGCCAGCAGCCAAAGGAGTCTAGCGGGAGGCGAGCAGTACTTC
CASSQRSLAGGEQYF
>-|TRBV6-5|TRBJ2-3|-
TGTGCCAGCAGTTATCTTGGCGGGTGGAGCACAGATACGCAGTATTTT
CASSYLGGWSTDTQYF
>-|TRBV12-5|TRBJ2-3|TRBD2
TGTGCTAGTGGTTTGGGACTAGCGGGGGGTTCCACAGATACGCAGTATTTT
CASGLGLAGGSTDTQYF
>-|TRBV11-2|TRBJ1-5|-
TGTGCCAGCAGCTTATCCGAGGGGGGGAATCAGCCCCAGCATTTT
CASSLSEGGNQPQHF
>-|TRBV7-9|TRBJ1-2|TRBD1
TGTGCCAGCAGCCTCGGGACAGGGGCGGGTGGCTACACCTTC
CASSLGTGAGGYTF
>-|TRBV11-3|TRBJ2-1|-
TGTGCCAGCAGCTTAGGTCCGGATGAGCAGTTCTTC
CASSLGPDEQFF
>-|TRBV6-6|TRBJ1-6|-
TGTGCCGTGTTGAGGTCGGAGTATAATTCACCCCTCCACTTT
CAVLRSEYNSPLHF
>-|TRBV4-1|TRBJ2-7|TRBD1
TGCGCCAGCAGCCAAGTACCGGGACAGGGCTACGAGCAGTACTTC
CASSQVPGQGYEQYF
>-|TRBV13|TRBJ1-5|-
TGTGCCAGCAGCCCCACGAGGGATCAGCCCCAGCATTTT
CASSPTRDQPQHF
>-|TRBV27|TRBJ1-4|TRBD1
TGTGCCAGCAGTTTAACCGGGACAGCAAAAAAACTGTTTTTT
CASSLTGTAKKLFF
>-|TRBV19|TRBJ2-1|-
TGTGCCAGTAGTGTGACAGGCCTCCTCTACAATGAGCAGTTCTTC
CASSVTGLLYNEQFF
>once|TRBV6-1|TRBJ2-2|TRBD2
TGTGCCAGCAGTGCCATGGGACTAGCGGACACCGGGGAGCTGTTTTTT
CASSAMGLADTGELFF
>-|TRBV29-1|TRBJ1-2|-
TGCAGCGTACACACTGGCTACACCTTC
CSVHTGYTF
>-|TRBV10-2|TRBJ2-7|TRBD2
TGCGCCAGCAGCCTCTTAGGACTAGCGGGAGGGCCAAACTCCTACGAGCAGTACTTC
CASSLLGLAGGPNSYEQYF
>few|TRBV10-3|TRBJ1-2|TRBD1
TGTGCCATCAGCGATCCGACAGGGGGCTGGCGAGGCTACACCTTC
CAISDPTGGWRGYTF
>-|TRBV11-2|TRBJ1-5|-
TGTGCCAGCAGCGCAACTAATCAGCCCCAGCATTTT
CASSATNQPQHF
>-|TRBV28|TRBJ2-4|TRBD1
TGTGCCAGCAGTTCGACAGGGGCCAAAAACATTCAGTACTTC
CASSSTGAKNIQYF
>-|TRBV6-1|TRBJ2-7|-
TGTGCCAGCAGTGGGGGGGTTGGCGAGCAGTACTTC
CASSGGVGEQYF
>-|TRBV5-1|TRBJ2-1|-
TGCGCCAGCAGCTTGGGCCGGAGGGCTAGCAGGGCGGATGAGCAGTTCTTC
CASSLGRRASRADEQFF
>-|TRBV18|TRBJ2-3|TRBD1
TGTGCCAGCTCACCGACGACAGGGGGCCCAGATACGCAGTATTTT
CASSPTTGGPDTQYF
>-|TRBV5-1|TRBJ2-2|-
TGCGCCAGCAGCTTGGTCGCGGCAGCGAACACCGGGGAGCTGTTTTTT
CASSLVAAANTGELFF
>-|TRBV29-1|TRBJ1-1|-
TGCATCACAGACAGGCCGAACACTGAAGCTTTCTTT
CITDRPNTEAFF
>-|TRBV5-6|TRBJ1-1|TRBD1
TGTGCCAGCAGCCTCTGGACAGGTGACACTGAAGCTTTCTTT
CASSLWTGDTEAFF
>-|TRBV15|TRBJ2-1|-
TGTGCCACCAGCGCCCTACAGGATCAGAGCTCCTACAATGAGCAGTTCTTC
CATSALQDQSSYNEQFF